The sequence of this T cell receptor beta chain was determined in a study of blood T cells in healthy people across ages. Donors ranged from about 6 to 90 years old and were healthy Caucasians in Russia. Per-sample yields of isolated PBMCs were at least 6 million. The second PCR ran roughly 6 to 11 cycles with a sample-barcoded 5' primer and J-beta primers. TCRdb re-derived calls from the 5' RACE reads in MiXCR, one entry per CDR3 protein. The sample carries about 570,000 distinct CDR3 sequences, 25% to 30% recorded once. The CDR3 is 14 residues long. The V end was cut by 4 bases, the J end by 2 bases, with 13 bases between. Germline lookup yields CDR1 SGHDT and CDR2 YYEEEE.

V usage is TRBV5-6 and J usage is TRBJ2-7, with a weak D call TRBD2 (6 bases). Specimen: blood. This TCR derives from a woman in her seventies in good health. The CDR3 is CASSVVGGAYEQYF. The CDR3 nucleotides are TGTGCCAGCAGCGTCGTGGGAGGCGCCTACGAGCAGTACTTC.